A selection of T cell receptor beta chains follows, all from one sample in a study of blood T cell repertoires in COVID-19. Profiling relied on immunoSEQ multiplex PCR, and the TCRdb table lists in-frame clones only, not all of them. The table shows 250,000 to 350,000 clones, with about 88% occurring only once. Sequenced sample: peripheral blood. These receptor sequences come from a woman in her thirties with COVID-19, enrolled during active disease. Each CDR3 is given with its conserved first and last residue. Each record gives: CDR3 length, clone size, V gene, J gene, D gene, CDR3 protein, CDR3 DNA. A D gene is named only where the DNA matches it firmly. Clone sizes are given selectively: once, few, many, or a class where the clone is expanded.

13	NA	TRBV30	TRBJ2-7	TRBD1	CAWSEGQAYEQYF	TGTGCCTGGAGTGAGGGACAGGCCTACGAGCAGTACTTC
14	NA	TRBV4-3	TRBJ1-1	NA	CASSQEGGSTEAFF	TGCGCCAGCAGCCAAGAAGGCGGGTCCACTGAAGCTTTCTTT
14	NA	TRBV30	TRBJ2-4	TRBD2	CAWSELAVQNIQYF	TGTGCCTGGAGTGAACTAGCGGTACAAAACATTCAGTACTTC
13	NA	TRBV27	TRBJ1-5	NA	CASRSYSNQPQHF	TGTGCCTCCAGGTCATATAGCAATCAGCCCCAGCATTTT
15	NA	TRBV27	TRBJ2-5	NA	CASRPGDNHQETQYF	TGTGCCAGCAGACCCGGGGACAACCACCAAGAGACCCAGTACTTC
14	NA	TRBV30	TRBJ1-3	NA	CAWSVGGHGNTIYF	TGTGCCTGGAGTGTTGGGGGCCACGGAAACACCATATATTTT
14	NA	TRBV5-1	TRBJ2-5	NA	CASSLANREETQYF	TGCGCCAGCAGCTTGGCAAACAGGGAAGAGACCCAGTACTTC
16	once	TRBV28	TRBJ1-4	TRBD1	CASSLVVGTGGEKLFF	TGTGCCAGCAGTTTAGTAGTTGGGACAGGGGGTGAAAAACTGTTTTTT
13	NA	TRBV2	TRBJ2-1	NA	CASGLGGGYEQFF	TGTGCCAGCGGTCTCGGGGGTGGGTATGAGCAGTTCTTC
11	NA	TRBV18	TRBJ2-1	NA	CASSINNEQFF	TGTGCCAGCTCAATAAACAATGAGCAGTTCTTC
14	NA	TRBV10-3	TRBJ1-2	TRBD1	CAISTGGSDYGYTF	TGTGCCATCAGTACAGGGGGCAGCGACTATGGCTACACCTTC
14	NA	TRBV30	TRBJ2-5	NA	CAWSDPPGQETQYF	TGTGCCTGGAGTGATCCTCCAGGCCAAGAGACCCAGTACTTC
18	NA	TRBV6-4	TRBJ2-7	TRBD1	CASSDPGAGGLQAYEQYF	TGTGCCAGCAGTGACCCTGGGGCAGGGGGATTGCAAGCTTACGAGCAGTACTTC
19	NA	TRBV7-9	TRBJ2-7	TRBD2	CASSSLGGLAGALTYEQYF	TGTGCCAGCAGCTCGTTAGGGGGACTAGCGGGAGCCTTAACCTACGAGCAGTACTTC
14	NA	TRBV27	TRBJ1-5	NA	CASSFPARLWPQHF	TGTGCCAGCAGTTTTCCCGCACGGTTGTGGCCCCAGCATTTT
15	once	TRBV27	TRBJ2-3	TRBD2	CASSLSGTFTDTQYF	TGTGCCAGCAGTCTGAGCGGGACGTTCACAGATACGCAGTATTTT
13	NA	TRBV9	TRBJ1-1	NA	CASSVGGRTEAFF	TGTGCCAGCAGCGTAGGAGGGCGGACTGAAGCTTTCTTT
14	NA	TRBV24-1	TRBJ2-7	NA	CATSDSGAGYEQYF	TGTGCCACCAGTGATTCAGGGGCGGGCTACGAGCAGTACTTC
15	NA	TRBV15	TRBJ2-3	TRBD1	CATSAGTGGTDTQYF	TGTGCCACCAGCGCCGGGACAGGGGGCACAGATACGCAGTATTTT
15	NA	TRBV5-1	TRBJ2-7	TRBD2	CASSTGTSGTYEQYF	TGCGCCAGCAGCACTGGGACTAGCGGGACCTACGAGCAGTACTTC
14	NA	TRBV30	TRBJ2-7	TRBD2	CAWSAYSGSNEQYF	TGTGCCTGGAGTGCATATAGCGGGAGCAACGAGCAGTACTTC
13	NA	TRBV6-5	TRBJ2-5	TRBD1	CASSLGTEETQYF	TGTGCCAGCAGTTTAGGGACAGAAGAGACCCAGTACTTC
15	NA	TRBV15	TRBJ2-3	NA	CATSREGLSTDTQYF	TGTGCCACCAGCAGAGAGGGGCTAAGCACAGATACGCAGTATTTT
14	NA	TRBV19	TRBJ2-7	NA	CASSVSGPSYEQYF	TGTGCCAGTAGTGTCTCGGGTCCATCCTACGAGCAGTACTTC
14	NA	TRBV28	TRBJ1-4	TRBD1	CASSTRDRDEKLFF	TGTGCCAGCAGTACCCGGGACAGGGATGAAAAACTGTTTTTT
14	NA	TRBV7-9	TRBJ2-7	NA	CASSSRDTSYEQYF	TGTGCCAGCAGTTCCCGGGACACCTCCTACGAGCAGTACTTC